Sequencing of this T cell receptor (beta chain) was carried out in a study of blood T cell repertoires in COVID-19. CDR1 and CDR2 (germline): LNHDA, SQIVND (reference sequence). V lost 7 bases and J 8 bases, leaving 14 bases between the germline ends. The CDR3 has 12 residues. The repertoire was sequenced with immunoSEQ multiplex PCR; TCRdb's copy has only in-frame clones and lacks some. The data contain around 32,000 clones, about 92% of them seen just once; the ten biggest clones take up over 0.95%. The source is a man in his 70s with active or convalescent COVID-19. Sequencing was done on a sample of peripheral blood. The chain recombines TRBV19 with TRBJ1-1; no clear D gene. In DNA form, the CDR3 reads TGTGCCAGTACCCTAGACGGGGAAGAAGCTTTCTTT. It codes for CASTLDGEEAFF.